Listed here are 3 T cell receptor beta chains from one sample, sequenced in a study of CD8+CD57+ T cells in acquired aplastic anemia. All patients picked for sequencing had shown, by flow cytometry, an expansion of CD8+CD57+ cells. The TCR beta profiling, which covered VDJ combination and CDR3 sequence, was carried out using genomic DNA as the template. TCRdb fed the reads into MiXCR, producing one record per CDR3 protein. The sample comprises hundreds of thousands of distinct CDR3 sequences, under 65% of which are singletons, and roughly 1.2% rests with the top ten. Sequenced: sorted CD4+, CD8+, or CD8+CD57+ T cells (not recorded which) from PBMCs. The receptors come from a human donor with aplastic anemia.

The chain has TRBV7-7 and TRBJ2-1, with TRBD2 as a possible D gene (6 bases). Trimming removed 3 bases at V and 7 bases at J, with 16 bases between. Germline CDR1 reads SSHAT; CDR2 reads FNYEAQ (reference sequence). The CDR3 loop spans 15 amino acids. CDR3 loop: CASSLIAEKSNEQFF. The DNA for the CDR3 is TGTGCCAGCAGCTTGATAGCGGAAAAATCAAATGAGCAGTTCTTC.

This rearrangement joins TRBV14 to TRBJ2-7; the match to TRBD1 covers 12 bases. J lost 6 bases, V lost 4 bases, and 10 bases had no gene match. This CDR3 is 16 amino acids long. Germline V CDR1 and CDR2: SGHDN, FVKESK. CDR3 loop: CASSPDPGQGAPEQYF. CDR3 in DNA: TGTGCCAGCAGCCCGGACCCGGGACAGGGGGCTCCCGAGCAGTACTTC.

The chain carries TRBV29-1 and TRBJ1-2; unclear D gene. The CDR3 has 13 amino acids. V was shortened by 7 bases and J by 8 bases, with 20 bases between the two germline ends. CDR1 SQVTM and CDR2 ANQGSEA come from the germline V gene. CDR3 sequence (DNA): TGCAGCGGTGGGATCAGCCGGAGCGGAGGCTACACCTTC. Translating it yields CSGGISRSGGYTF. Supplemented by reference TRBV29-1 and TRBJ1-2, the full variable domain reads SAVISQKPSRDICQRGTSLTIQCQVDSQVTMMFWYRQQPGQSLTLIATANQGSEATYESGFVIDKFPISRPNLTFSTLTVSNMSPEDSSIYLCSGGISRSGGYTFGSGTRLTVV.